The 22 T cell receptor beta chains below all came from one sample that was sequenced in a study of blood T cell repertoires in COVID-19. The repertoire was sequenced with immunoSEQ multiplex PCR; TCRdb's copy has only in-frame clones and lacks some. This repertoire shows 140,000 to 150,000 clones, 80% to 85% found once; its top ten account for roughly 6.2%. Sequenced input: PBMCs or T cells enriched from blood (not recorded which). These TCRs come from a woman in her 50s who had been exposed to COVID-19.

The rearrangement joins TRBV30 to TRBJ2-1, with D unclear. Germline CDR1 GTSNPN, CDR2 SVGIG (reference sequence). V was trimmed by 4 bases and J by 0 bases, leaving 7 bases between them. There are 13 residues in the CDR3. The chain's CDR3 is CAWTLSSYNEQFF. In nucleotides, the CDR3 is TGTGCCTGGACCCTGAGCTCCTACAATGAGCAGTTCTTC.

CDR3 nucleotides: TGTGCCAGCAGTCACAGGGGACAGGGGCTTGAGACCCAGTACTTC. It translates to CASSHRGQGLETQYF. The chain recombines TRBV6-5 with TRBJ2-5; 10 nucleotides align to TRBD1. J was trimmed by 5 bases and V by 5 bases; bases with no gene match: 8. The CDR3 consists of 15 residues. Germline CDR1 is MNHEY and CDR2 is SVGAGI.

This chain links TRBV19 with TRBJ2-6, with D unclear. Deletions cut 5 bases from V and 0 bases from J, with 14 bases between. Germline V CDR1 and CDR2: LNHDA, SQIVND (reference sequence). The CDR3 sequence is 17 residues long. CDR3 nucleotides: TGTGCCAGTAGTTATACCGGGTTCAGCTCTGGGGCCAACGTCCTGACTTTC. Amino acid sequence: CASSYTGFSSGANVLTF.

The chain has TRBV2 and TRBJ1-2; 9 nucleotides align to TRBD1. The CDR3 consists of 14 residues. The junction had 4 bases not matched to a gene; V was cut back by 5 bases and J by 3 bases. The V gene's germline CDR1 is SNHLY and CDR2 FYNNEI. The CDR3 region is CASSQQGADYGYTF. The CDR3 bases are TGTGCCAGCAGTCAACAGGGGGCAGACTATGGCTACACCTTC.

This chain uses TRBV6-5 with TRBJ1-6, with TRBD1 identical over 8 bases. This CDR3 comprises 14 residues. Germline V CDR1 and CDR2: MNHEY, SVGAGI. J gave up 8 bases and V 6 bases, and 6 bases lay outside the gene matches. The CDR3 loop reads CASRAGQGYSPLHF. CDR3 nucleotide sequence: TGTGCCAGCAGGGCCGGACAGGGTTATTCACCCCTCCACTTT.

The chain uses TRBV7-2 and TRBJ2-7; 10 positions agree with TRBD2. The V and J ends lost 5 bases and 3 bases, in that order; junction bases with no gene match: 10. Germline-derived CDR1 and CDR2 are SGHTA and FQGNSA. The CDR3 is 16 residues long. CDR3 nucleotide sequence: TGTGCCAGCAGCCGGACTAGCGGAACCGGGGGCTACGAGCAGTACTTC. As protein: CASSRTSGTGGYEQYF.

The J gene is TRBJ2-3, the V gene TRBV28; TRBD2 is a possible D gene (6 bases). The CDR3 loop spans 13 amino acids. The germline V gene encodes CDR1 MDHEN and CDR2 SYDVKM. Trimming stripped 7 bases from V and 4 bases from J, with 12 bases between. CDR3 bases: TGTGCCAGCATCCGATGGGGGGCAGATACGCAGTATTTT. It is translated as CASIRWGADTQYF.

The rearrangement links TRBV5-1 to TRBJ2-5; unclear D gene. V was pared by 4 bases and J by 0 bases, with 4 bases between. The CDR3 loop spans 12 amino acids. CDR1 SGHRS and CDR2 YFSETQ come from the germline V gene. The CDR3 DNA sequence: TGCGCCAGCAGCATTAACCAAGAGACCCAGTACTTC. It translates to CASSINQETQYF. The whole variable domain, remainder taken from reference TRBV5-1 and TRBJ2-5, is KAGVTQTPRYLIKTRGQQVTLSCSPISGHRSVSWYQQTPGQGLQFLFEYFSETQRNKGNFPGRFSGRQFSNSRSEMNVSTLELGDSALYLCASSINQETQYFGPGTRLLVL.

A few counts support this clone. The V call is TRBV19, the J call TRBJ2-7, with D possibly matching TRBD1 (7 bases). The CDR3 length is 16 residues. Germline lookup yields CDR1 LNHDA and CDR2 SQIVND (reference sequence). V was pared by 3 bases and J by 0 bases, with 15 bases between. The CDR3 region is CASSMAGTAYSYEQYF. CDR3 nucleotide sequence: TGTGCCAGTAGTATGGCGGGGACAGCCTACTCCTACGAGCAGTACTTC.

This clone was seen once. The chain recombines TRBV7-2 with TRBJ2-4; possible D gene TRBD1, 5 bases. The CDR3 has 13 amino acids. CDR1 SGHTA and CDR2 FQGNSA come from the germline V gene. The V end was cut by 5 bases, the J end by 9 bases, with 14 bases between. The CDR3 here is CASSVGHLGIQYF. The DNA for the CDR3 is TGTGCCAGCAGCGTCGGACATTTAGGCATTCAGTACTTC.

The rearrangement joins TRBV7-6 to TRBJ1-6; D remains unclear. The germline gives CDR1 SGHVS, CDR2 FNYEAQ. Trimming left V 3 bases short and J 7 bases short, with 16 bases between. The CDR3 spans 16 residues. CDR3 amino acids: CASSFGLRERNSPLHF. The CDR3 bases are TGTGCCAGCAGCTTCGGACTCAGAGAGAGAAATTCACCCCTCCACTTT.

The sample holds a few counts of this clone. The chain links TRBV5-4 to TRBJ2-7; D gene ambiguous. Germline CDR1 SGHNT, CDR2 YYREEE (reference sequence). V lost 3 bases to trimming and J lost 2 bases, with 9 bases between them. The CDR3 covers 13 residues. DNA for the CDR3: TGTGCCAGCAGCTCCGCAGTCACCTACGAGCAGTACTTC. Protein: CASSSAVTYEQYF.

The rearrangement uses TRBV7-9 and TRBJ2-2; 7 bases line up with TRBD1. The CDR3 consists of 16 residues. V lost 5 bases to trimming and J lost 6 bases; unmatched junction nucleotides: 12. Germline loops: CDR1 SEHNR, CDR2 FQNEAQ (reference sequence). CDR3 nucleotides: TGTGCCAGCAGCCCGTGGGGGACAGACCGTTCCGGGGAGCTGTTTTTT. It translates to CASSPWGTDRSGELFF.

J is TRBJ2-7 and V is TRBV7-9, with 7 bases that match TRBD1. V shed 5 bases, J shed 2 bases, and the junction held 9 bases outside the gene matches. CDR3 length: 15 amino acids. Germline lookup yields CDR1 SEHNR and CDR2 FQNEAQ (reference sequence). In DNA form, the CDR3 reads TGTGCCAGCAGCACGATCAGGGGGAAACCCTACGAGCAGTACTTC. As protein: CASSTIRGKPYEQYF. Looking up the rest from reference TRBV7-9 and TRBJ2-7 gives the full variable domain: DTGVSQNPRHKITKRGQNVTFRCDPISEHNRLYWYRQTLGQGPEFLTYFQNEAQLEKSRLLSDRFSAERPKGSFSTLEIQRTEQGDSAMYLCASSTIRGKPYEQYFGPGTRLTVT.

J is TRBJ1-1 and V is TRBV30, with unresolved D. Germline-derived CDR1 and CDR2 are GTSNPN and SVGIG (reference sequence). Trimming pared 2 bases from V and 7 bases from J, leaving 17 bases between. The CDR3 extends over 14 amino acids. The CDR3 DNA reads as TGTGCCTGGAGTTCCTGGACTGGTAGGGATGAAGCTTTCTTT. Amino acid sequence: CAWSSWTGRDEAFF. The variable domain in full, with the rest retrieved from reference TRBV30 and TRBJ1-1, is SQTIHQWPATLVQPVGSPLSLECTVEGTSNPNLYWYRQAAGRGLQLLFYSVGIGQISSEVPQNLSASRPQDRQFILSSKKLLLSDSGFYLCAWSSWTGRDEAFFGQGTRLTVV.

As DNA, the CDR3 is TGTGCCAGCAGCCAGGGGGCGGGTCTCTACAATGAGCAGTTCTTC. Translation gives CASSQGAGLYNEQFF. The chain has TRBV7-2 and TRBJ2-1, with 8 bases matching TRBD1. The CDR3 covers 15 residues. The V gene's germline CDR1 is SGHTA and CDR2 FQGNSA. The junction had 6 bases not matched to a gene; V was cut back by 5 bases and J by 3 bases.

V gene TRBV6-2 or TRBV6-3 combines with J gene TRBJ1-2; D call uncertain. The length of the CDR3 is 13 residues. Trimming left V 0 bases short and J 9 bases short, with 11 bases between. Germline V gene sequence: CDR1 MNHEY, CDR2 SVGEGT. The CDR3 loop reads CASSYSEGTSYTF. The CDR3 coding sequence is TGTGCCAGCAGTTACTCGGAGGGAACGAGCTACACCTTC.

This clone was observed a few times. V and J are TRBV30 and TRBJ2-7; perhaps TRBD2 as D (5 bases). Germline V gives CDR1 GTSNPN, CDR2 SVGIG (reference sequence). V lost 5 bases, J lost 2 bases, and 7 bases lay in between. The CDR3 is 11 amino acids. The CDR3 protein is CAWSLAYEQYF. The CDR3 bases are TGTGCCTGGTCACTAGCCTACGAGCAGTACTTC.

The chain combines TRBV7-9 with TRBJ1-1; 8 bases are shared with TRBD1. Germline V lookup: CDR1 SEHNR, CDR2 FQNEAQ (reference sequence). The V segment lost 5 bases and the J segment 0 bases; nucleotides outside the gene matches: 8. The CDR3 has 16 amino acids. Written as DNA, the CDR3 is TGTGCCAGCAGCCGGACGACAGGGGCACTGAACACTGAAGCTTTCTTT. This encodes CASSRTTGALNTEAFF.

The chain joins TRBV3-1 (or the pseudogene TRBV3-2) to TRBJ2-7, with 7 bases that match TRBD2. Germline V gene lookup returns CDR1 LGHDT and CDR2 YNNKEL (reference sequence). CDR3 size: 16 residues. Trimming took 1 base from V and 6 from J; bases not matched to a gene: 12. In DNA form, the CDR3 reads TGTGCCAGCAGCCAAGTTGGGAGCGGGAATCGGCTCGAGCAGTACTTC. It translates to CASSQVGSGNRLEQYF.

The rearrangement uses TRBV4-3 and TRBJ2-3; possible D gene TRBD2, 6 bases. Trimming left V 0 bases short and J 5 bases short, with 12 bases between. In germline, CDR1 is LGHNA, CDR2 YSLEER. This CDR3 is 15 amino acids long. The CDR3 spells CASSQDMGGKDTQYF. CDR3 DNA sequence: TGCGCCAGCAGCCAAGATATGGGCGGGAAAGATACGCAGTATTTT.

The chain recombines TRBV6-5 with TRBJ2-7; 8 bases fit TRBD1. V lost 7 bases, J lost 6 bases, and 8 bases stayed unmatched. The CDR3 has 13 residues. CDR1 is MNHEY, CDR2 SVGAGI, per germline. CDR3 sequence (DNA): TGTGCCAGCAACGGTCCCGGGACAGGCGAGCAGTACTTC. This gives the protein CASNGPGTGEQYF.